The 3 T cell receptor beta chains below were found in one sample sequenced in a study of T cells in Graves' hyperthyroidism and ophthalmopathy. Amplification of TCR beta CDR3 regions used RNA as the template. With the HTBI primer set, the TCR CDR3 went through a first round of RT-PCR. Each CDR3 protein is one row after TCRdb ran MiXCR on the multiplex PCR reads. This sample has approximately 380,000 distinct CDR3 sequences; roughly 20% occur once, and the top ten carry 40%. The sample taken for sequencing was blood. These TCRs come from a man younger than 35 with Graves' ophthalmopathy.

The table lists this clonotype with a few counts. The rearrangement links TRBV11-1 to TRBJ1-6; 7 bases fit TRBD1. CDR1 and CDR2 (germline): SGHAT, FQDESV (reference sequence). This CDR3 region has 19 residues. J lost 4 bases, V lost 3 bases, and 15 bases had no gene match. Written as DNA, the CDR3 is TGTGCCAGCAGCTTTTTCTCCTTCAGGGGGAGTGGGTATAATTCACCCCTCCACTTT. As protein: CASSFFSFRGSGYNSPLHF.

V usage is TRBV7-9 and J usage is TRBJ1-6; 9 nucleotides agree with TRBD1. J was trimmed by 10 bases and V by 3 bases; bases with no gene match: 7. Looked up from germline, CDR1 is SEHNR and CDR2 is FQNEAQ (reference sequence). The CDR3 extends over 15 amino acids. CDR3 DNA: TGTGCCAGCAGCTTTCCGGGACAGGGAACCTCACCCCTCCACTTT. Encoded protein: CASSFPGQGTSPLHF.

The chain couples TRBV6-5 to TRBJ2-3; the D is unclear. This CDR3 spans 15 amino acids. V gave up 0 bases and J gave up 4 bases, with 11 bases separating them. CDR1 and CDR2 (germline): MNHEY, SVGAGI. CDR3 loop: CASSYSKVPPDTQYF. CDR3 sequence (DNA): TGTGCCAGCAGTTACTCGAAGGTCCCCCCAGATACGCAGTATTTT.